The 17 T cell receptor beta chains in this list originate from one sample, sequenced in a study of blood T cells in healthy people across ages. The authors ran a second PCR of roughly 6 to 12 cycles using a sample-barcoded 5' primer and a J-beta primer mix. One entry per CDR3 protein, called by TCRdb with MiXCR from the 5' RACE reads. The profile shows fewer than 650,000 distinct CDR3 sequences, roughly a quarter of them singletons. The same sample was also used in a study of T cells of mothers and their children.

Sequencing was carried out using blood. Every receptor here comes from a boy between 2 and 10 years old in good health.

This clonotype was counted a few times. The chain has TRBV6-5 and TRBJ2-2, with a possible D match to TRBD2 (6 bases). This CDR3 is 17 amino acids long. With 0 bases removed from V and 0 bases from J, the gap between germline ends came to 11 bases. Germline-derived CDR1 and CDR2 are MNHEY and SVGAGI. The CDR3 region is CASSYSRRESNTGELFF. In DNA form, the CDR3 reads TGTGCCAGCAGTTACTCGAGGCGGGAATCGAACACCGGGGAGCTGTTTTTT.

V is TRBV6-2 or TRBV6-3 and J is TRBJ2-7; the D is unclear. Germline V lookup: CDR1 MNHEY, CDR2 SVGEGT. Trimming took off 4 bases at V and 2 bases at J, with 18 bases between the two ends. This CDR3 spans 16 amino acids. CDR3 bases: TGTGCCAGCAGTTCGGGTCACCGGGTCCTAACCTACGAGCAGTACTTC. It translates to CASSSGHRVLTYEQYF.

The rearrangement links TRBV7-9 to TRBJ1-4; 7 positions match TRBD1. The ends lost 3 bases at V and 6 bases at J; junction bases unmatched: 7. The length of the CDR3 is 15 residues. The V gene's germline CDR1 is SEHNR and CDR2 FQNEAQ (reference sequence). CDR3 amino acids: CASSFTGAWDEKLFF. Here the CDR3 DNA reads TGTGCCAGCAGCTTTACAGGGGCATGGGATGAAAAACTGTTTTTT.

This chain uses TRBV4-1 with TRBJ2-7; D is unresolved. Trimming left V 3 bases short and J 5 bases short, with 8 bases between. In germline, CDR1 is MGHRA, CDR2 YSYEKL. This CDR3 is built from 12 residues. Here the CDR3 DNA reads TGCGCCAGCAGCCAGACGATGAACGAGCAGTACTTC. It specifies CASSQTMNEQYF.

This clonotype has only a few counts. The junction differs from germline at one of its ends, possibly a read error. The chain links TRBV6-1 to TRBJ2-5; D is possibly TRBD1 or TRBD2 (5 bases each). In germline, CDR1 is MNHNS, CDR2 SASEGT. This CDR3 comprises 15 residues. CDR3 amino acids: CANSERGQPRETQYF. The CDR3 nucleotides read TGTGCCAACAGTGAACGGGGCCAGCCCAGAGAGACCCAGTACTTC.

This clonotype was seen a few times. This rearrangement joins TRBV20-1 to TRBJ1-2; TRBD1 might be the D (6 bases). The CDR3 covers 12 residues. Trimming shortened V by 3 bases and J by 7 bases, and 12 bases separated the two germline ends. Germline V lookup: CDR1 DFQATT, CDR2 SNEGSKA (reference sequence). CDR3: CSASSGASGYTF. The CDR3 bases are TGCAGTGCTAGCTCGGGGGCTAGTGGCTACACCTTC.

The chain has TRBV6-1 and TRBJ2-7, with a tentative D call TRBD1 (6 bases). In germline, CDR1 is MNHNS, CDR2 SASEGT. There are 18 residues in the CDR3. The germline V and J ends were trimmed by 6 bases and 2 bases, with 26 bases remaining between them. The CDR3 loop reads CASSRFLTGSQGTYEQYF. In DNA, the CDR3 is TGTGCCAGCAGCCGTTTTCTGACAGGTTCACAGGGAACCTACGAGCAGTACTTC.

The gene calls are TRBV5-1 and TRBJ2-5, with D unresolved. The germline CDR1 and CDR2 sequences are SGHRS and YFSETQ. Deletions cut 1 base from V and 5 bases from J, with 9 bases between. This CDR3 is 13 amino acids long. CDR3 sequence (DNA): TGCGCCAGCAGCTTGAAACCGGATGAGACCCAGTACTTC. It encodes CASSLKPDETQYF.

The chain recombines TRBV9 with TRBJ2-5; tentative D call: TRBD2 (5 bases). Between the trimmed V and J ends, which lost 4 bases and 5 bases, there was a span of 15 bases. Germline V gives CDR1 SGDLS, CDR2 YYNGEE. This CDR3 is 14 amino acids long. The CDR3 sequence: CASSTAPGVETQYF. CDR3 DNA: TGTGCCAGCAGCACCGCGCCCGGGGTGGAGACCCAGTACTTC.

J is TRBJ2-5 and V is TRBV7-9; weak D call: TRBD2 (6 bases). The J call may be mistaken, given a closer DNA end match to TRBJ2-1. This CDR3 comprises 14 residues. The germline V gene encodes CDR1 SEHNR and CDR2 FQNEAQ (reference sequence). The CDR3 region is CAAQTPGAYNEQFF. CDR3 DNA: TGTGCCGCACAAACACCGGGAGCTTACAATGAGCAGTTCTTC.

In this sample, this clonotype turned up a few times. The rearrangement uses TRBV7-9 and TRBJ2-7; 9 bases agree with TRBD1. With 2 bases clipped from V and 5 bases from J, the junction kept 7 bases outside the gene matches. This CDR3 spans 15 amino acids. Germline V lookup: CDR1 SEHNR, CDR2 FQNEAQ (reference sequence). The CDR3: CASSLFGTGSHEQYF. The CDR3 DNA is TGTGCCAGCAGCTTATTCGGGACAGGGTCCCACGAGCAGTACTTC.

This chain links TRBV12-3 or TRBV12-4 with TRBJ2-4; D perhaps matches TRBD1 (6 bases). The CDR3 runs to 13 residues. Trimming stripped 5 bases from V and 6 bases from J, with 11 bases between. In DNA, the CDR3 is TGTGCCAGCAGTCCCGAACAGGGAAACATTCAGTACTTC. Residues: CASSPEQGNIQYF.

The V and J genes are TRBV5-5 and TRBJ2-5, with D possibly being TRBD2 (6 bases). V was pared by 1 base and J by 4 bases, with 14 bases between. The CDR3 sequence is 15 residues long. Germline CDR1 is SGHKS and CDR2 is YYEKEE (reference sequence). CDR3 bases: TGTGCCAGCAGCTTGAACCAGGGAGCGGGAGAGACCCAGTACTTC. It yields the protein CASSLNQGAGETQYF.

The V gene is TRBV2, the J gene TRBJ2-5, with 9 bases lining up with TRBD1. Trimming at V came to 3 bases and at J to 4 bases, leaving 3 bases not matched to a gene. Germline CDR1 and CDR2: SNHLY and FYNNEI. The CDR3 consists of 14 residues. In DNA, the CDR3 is TGTGCCAGCAGTGAGACAGGGGGAATAGAGACCCAGTACTTC. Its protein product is CASSETGGIETQYF. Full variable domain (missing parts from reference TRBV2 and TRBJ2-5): EPEVTQTPSHQVTQMGQEVILRCVPISNHLYFYWYRQILGQKVEFLVSFYNNEISEKSEIFDDQFSVERPDGSNFTLKIRSTKLEDSAMYFCASSETGGIETQYFGPGTRLLVL.

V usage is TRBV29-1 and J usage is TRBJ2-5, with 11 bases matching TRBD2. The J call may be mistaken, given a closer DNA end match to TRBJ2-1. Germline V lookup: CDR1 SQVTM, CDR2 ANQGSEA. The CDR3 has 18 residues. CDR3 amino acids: CSVEDPGRGTSGNNEQFF. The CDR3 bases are TGCAGCGTTGAAGATCCCGGGCGAGGGACTAGCGGAAACAATGAGCAGTTCTTC.

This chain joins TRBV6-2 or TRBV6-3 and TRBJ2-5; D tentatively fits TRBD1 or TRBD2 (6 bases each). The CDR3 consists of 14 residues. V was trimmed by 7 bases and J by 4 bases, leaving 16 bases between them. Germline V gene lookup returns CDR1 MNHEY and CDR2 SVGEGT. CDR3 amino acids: CASTLTGAGETQYF. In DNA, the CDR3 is TGTGCCAGCACCCTGACGGGGGCGGGAGAGACCCAGTACTTC.

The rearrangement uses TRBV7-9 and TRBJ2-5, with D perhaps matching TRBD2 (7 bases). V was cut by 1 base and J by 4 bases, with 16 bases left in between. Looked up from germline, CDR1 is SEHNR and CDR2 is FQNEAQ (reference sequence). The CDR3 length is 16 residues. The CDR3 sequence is CASSLDRGGAGETQYF. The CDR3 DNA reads TGTGCCAGCAGCTTAGATCGTGGGGGGGCCGGAGAGACCCAGTACTTC.